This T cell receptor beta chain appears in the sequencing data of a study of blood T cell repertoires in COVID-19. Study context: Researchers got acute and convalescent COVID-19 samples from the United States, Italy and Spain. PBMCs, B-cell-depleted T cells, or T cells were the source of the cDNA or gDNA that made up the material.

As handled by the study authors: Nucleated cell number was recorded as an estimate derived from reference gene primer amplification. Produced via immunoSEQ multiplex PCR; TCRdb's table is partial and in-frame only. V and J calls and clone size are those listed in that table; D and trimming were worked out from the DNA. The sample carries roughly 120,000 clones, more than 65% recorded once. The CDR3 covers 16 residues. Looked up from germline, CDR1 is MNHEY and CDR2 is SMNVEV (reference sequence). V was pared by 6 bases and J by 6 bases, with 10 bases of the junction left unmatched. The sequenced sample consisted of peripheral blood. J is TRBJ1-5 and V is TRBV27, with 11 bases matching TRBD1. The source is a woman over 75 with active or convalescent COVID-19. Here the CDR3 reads CASRWTGGSLGQPQHF. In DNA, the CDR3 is TGTGCCAGCAGATGGACAGGGGGCTCGTTAGGTCAGCCCCAGCATTTT.